Following are 14 T cell receptor beta chains from one sample sequenced in a study of technical replicates of blood from several donors. Clones were read by immunoSEQ multiplex PCR, and TCRdb kept only the in-frame ones, dropping some. The table has around 79,000 clones, roughly nine tenths seen once. Source material: T cells isolated from PBMCs. These receptors all come from a human donor in good health.

The gene calls are TRBV19 and TRBJ2-5; 9 bases are a match to TRBD2. The CDR3 runs 15 residues. The ends lost 1 base at V and 5 bases at J; junction bases unmatched: 5. CDR1 is LNHDA and CDR2 is SQIVND in the germline V gene (reference sequence). The CDR3 nucleotides are TGTGCCAGTAGTATAGGCGGGAGGGCCAGGGAGACCCAGTACTTC. Residues: CASSIGGRARETQYF.

CDR3 nucleotides: TGCGCAGAGGGGGATCCCTCTGGGGCCAACGTCCTGACTTTC. Amino acids: CAEGDPSGANVLTF. The gene calls are TRBV5-1 and TRBJ2-6; D might be TRBD1 (6 bases). This CDR3 has 14 amino acids. Looked up from germline, CDR1 is SGHRS and CDR2 is YFSETQ.

V gene TRBV5-4 combines with J gene TRBJ1-2; the match to TRBD1 covers 7 bases. J lost 1 base, V lost 1 base, and 16 bases had no gene match. Germline CDR1 and CDR2: SGHNT and YYREEE (reference sequence). This CDR3 contains 19 residues. CDR3 region: CASSLRRLPGQELNYGYTF. The CDR3 DNA reads TGTGCCAGCAGCTTGCGGCGCCTTCCTGGACAGGAACTTAACTATGGCTACACCTTC. Combining the CDR3 with reference TRBV5-4 and TRBJ1-2 gives the whole variable domain ETGVTQSPTHLIKTRGQQVTLRCSSQSGHNTVSWYQQALGQGPQFIFQYYREEENGRGNFPPRFSGLQFPNYSSELNVNALELDDSALYLCASSLRRLPGQELNYGYTFGSGTRLTVV.

The rearrangement links TRBV7-6 to TRBJ2-1, with D possibly TRBD1 on 5 matching bases. The CDR3 has 13 residues. Germline CDR1 reads SGHVS; CDR2 reads FNYEAQ. The V end was cut by 5 bases, the J end by 4 bases, with 9 bases between. The CDR3 loop reads CASSDDSYNEQFF. In nucleotides, the CDR3 is TGTGCCAGCAGCGACGACAGTTACAATGAGCAGTTCTTC. Filled out from reference TRBV7-6 and TRBJ2-1, the complete variable domain reads GAGVSQSPRYKVTKRGQDVALRCDPISGHVSLYWYRQALGQGPEFLTYFNYEAQQDKSGLPNDRFSAERPEGSISTLTIQRTEQRDSAMYRCASSDDSYNEQFFGPGTRLTVL.

V and J are TRBV27 and TRBJ2-7; 7 nucleotides match TRBD2. This CDR3 comprises 16 residues. CDR1 is MNHEY, CDR2 SMNVEV, per germline (reference sequence). The V and J ends lost 0 bases and 0 bases, in that order; junction bases with no gene match: 5. The CDR3 nucleotides are TGTGCCAGCAGTTTATCTCCCGGGAGGAGCTCCTACGAGCAGTACTTC. This encodes CASSLSPGRSSYEQYF.

The rearrangement uses TRBV30 and TRBJ1-3; tentatively, D is TRBD1 (5 bases). The V end lost 3 bases, the J end lost 0 bases, and 9 bases lay between the germline ends. Per germline, CDR1 GTSNPN and CDR2 SVGIG (reference sequence). The CDR3 runs 14 residues. CDR3 sequence: CAWRRGSSGNTIYF. CDR3 DNA: TGTGCCTGGAGGCGGGGGTCCTCTGGAAACACCATATATTTT.

The chain links TRBV5-1 to TRBJ2-7; tentative D call: TRBD2 (6 bases). V shed 4 bases and J shed 2 bases, with 19 bases lying between them. Germline CDR1 SGHRS, CDR2 YFSETQ. CDR3 length equals 16 residues. This CDR3 is CASSQDYVRDPYEQYF. The DNA of the CDR3 is TGCGCCAGCAGCCAGGACTACGTTCGAGATCCCTACGAGCAGTACTTC.

The J gene is TRBJ2-7, the V gene TRBV6-5; 8 bases line up with TRBD1. V shed 1 base and J 3 bases; nucleotides not matched to a gene: 5. The CDR3 has 15 residues. The germline CDR1 and CDR2 sequences are MNHEY and SVGAGI. This chain's CDR3 is CASSYYRDRSYEQYF. The CDR3 DNA sequence: TGTGCCAGCAGTTACTACCGGGACAGGAGCTACGAGCAGTACTTC.

The chain carries TRBV29-1 and TRBJ1-4; a possible D gene is TRBD1 (5 bases). CDR1 and CDR2 from the germline V gene are SQVTM and ANQGSEA. This CDR3 contains 14 residues. The ends were cut back, 6 bases at V and 4 bases at J, with 15 bases in the middle. CDR3 DNA: TGCAGCGTCAACTGGGAGGGGAGTAATGAAAAACTGTTTTTT. Translation: CSVNWEGSNEKLFF.

The chain combines TRBV28 with TRBJ2-2; TRBD1 is a possible D gene (6 bases). The CDR3 sequence is 15 residues long. The ends were cut back, 3 bases at V and 7 bases at J, with 15 bases in the middle. Germline lookup yields CDR1 MDHEN and CDR2 SYDVKM. CDR3 sequence (DNA): TGTGCCAGCAGTTTGGTCTCAGCAGGGGACGGGGAGCTGTTTTTT. Translation gives CASSLVSAGDGELFF.

The chain joins TRBV4-1 to TRBJ2-1; 13 bases map to TRBD2. CDR1 is MGHRA, CDR2 YSYEKL, per germline. With 2 bases clipped from V and 4 bases from J, the junction kept 5 bases outside the gene matches. CDR3 length equals 17 residues. The CDR3 here is CASSQHGLAGDYNEQFF. The CDR3 coding sequence is TGCGCCAGCAGCCAACACGGACTAGCGGGGGATTACAATGAGCAGTTCTTC.

The chain combines TRBV28 with TRBJ2-7; 7 nucleotides line up with TRBD1. The ends lost 6 bases at V and 5 bases at J; junction bases unmatched: 19. The length of the CDR3 is 17 residues. Germline V gene sequence: CDR1 MDHEN, CDR2 SYDVKM. The CDR3 DNA follows: TGTGCCAGCAGCCGTATACAGACAGGGAACCTTGATCACGAGCAGTACTTC. It encodes CASSRIQTGNLDHEQYF.

The chain carries TRBV30 and TRBJ1-5; TRBD1 might be the D (5 bases). Germline V gene data show CDR1 as GTSNPN and CDR2 as SVGIG (reference sequence). CDR3 length: 14 amino acids. The V and J ends lost 5 bases and 9 bases respectively, with 20 bases between them. CDR3 region: CAWSMGGSRGPQHF. Here the CDR3 DNA reads TGTGCCTGGTCAATGGGGGGGAGTCGGGGGCCCCAGCATTTT.

The CDR3 DNA reads TGTGCCAGCAGCGTACCACTCCCGGGAGGGGGCGAGACCCAGTACTTC. Translation gives CASSVPLPGGGETQYF. J is TRBJ2-5 and V is TRBV9; D might be TRBD2 (8 bases). V lost 1 base and J 5 bases, leaving 18 bases between the germline ends. The CDR3 length is 16 residues. CDR1 and CDR2 from the germline V gene are SGDLS and YYNGEE.